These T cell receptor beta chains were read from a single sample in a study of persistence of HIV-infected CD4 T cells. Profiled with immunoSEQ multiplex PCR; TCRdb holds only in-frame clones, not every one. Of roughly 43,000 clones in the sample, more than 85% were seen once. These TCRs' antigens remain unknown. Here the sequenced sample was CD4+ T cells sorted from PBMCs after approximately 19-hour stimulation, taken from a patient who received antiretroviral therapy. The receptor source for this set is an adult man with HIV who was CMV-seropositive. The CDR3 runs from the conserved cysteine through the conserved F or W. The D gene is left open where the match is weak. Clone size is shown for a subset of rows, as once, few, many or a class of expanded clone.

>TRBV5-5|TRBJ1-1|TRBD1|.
TGTGCCAGCAGCTTGAGGACAGGGTTTACGAACACTGAAGCTTTCTTT
CASSLRTGFTNTEAFF
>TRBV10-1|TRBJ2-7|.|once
TGCGCCAGCAGTTCCGACTACGAGCAGTACTTC
CASSSDYEQYF
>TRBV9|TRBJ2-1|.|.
TGTGCCAGCAGCGTAGTCGACGGTGAGCAGTTCTTC
CASSVVDGEQFF
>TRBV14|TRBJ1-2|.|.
TGTGCCAGCAGCCAAGATACTTTAGGCAACTATGGCTACACCTTC
CASSQDTLGNYGYTF
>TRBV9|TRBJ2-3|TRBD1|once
TGTGCCAGCAGCACACTGCCGGGACAGGGAAAAGATACGCAGTATTTT
CASSTLPGQGKDTQYF
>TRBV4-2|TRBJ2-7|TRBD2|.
TGTGCCTCTATAAAAAATAGCGGGGACCCCTCCTACGAGCAGTACTTC
CASIKNSGDPSYEQYF
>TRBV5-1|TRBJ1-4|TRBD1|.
TGCGCCAGCAGCTTTGACAGGGGTGGTGAAAAACTGTTTTTT
CASSFDRGGEKLFF
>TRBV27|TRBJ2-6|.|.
TGTGCCAGCAGTCCCAACAGGGCCGGGGCCAACGTCCTGACTTTC
CASSPNRAGANVLTF
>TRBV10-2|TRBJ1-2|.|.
TGCGCCAGCAGTGATGGGAGCCTGACGTCATCGAATGGCTACACCTTC
CASSDGSLTSSNGYTF
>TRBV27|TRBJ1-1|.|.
TGTGCCAGCAGTTTACTCCCGGGGAGAACTGAAGCTTTCTTT
CASSLLPGRTEAFF
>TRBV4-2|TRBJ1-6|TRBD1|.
TGTGCCAGCAGCCAAGTCGGACAGGGGAATTCACCCCTCCACTTT
CASSQVGQGNSPLHF
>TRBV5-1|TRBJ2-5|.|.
TGCGCCAGCAGCTTGGGATTCGGACAGCAAGAGACCCAGTACTTC
CASSLGFGQQETQYF
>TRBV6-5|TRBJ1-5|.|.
TGTGCCAGCAGGTCCTCCGGCAGGGAACAGCCCCAGCATTTT
CASRSSGREQPQHF
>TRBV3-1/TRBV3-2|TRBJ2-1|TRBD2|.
TGTGCCAGCAGCCCACGGGGGGGCCTCTACAATGAGCAGTTCTTC
CASSPRGGLYNEQFF
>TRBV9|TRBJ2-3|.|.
TGTGCCAGCAGCGTAGGGGCTAGGGCAGTCGGAGATACGCAGTATTTT
CASSVGARAVGDTQYF
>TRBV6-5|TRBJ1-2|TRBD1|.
TGTGCCAGCAGTTCCCCTCGACAGGGCAACTATGGCTACACCTTC
CASSSPRQGNYGYTF
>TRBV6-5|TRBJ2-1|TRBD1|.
TGTGCCAGCAGAAAAGACAGGGGGGCGTACAATGAGCAGTTCTTC
CASRKDRGAYNEQFF
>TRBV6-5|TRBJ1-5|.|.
TGTGCCAGCAGACCGGATGGGAATCAGCCCCAGCATTTT
CASRPDGNQPQHF
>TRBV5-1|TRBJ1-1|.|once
TGCGCCAGCAGCTTGGAGCAGGGGTACACTGAAGCTTTCTTT
CASSLEQGYTEAFF
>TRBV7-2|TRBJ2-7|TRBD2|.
TGTGCCAGCAGCTTAGAAGTTTTAGCGGGGGCCTACGAGCAGTACTTC
CASSLEVLAGAYEQYF